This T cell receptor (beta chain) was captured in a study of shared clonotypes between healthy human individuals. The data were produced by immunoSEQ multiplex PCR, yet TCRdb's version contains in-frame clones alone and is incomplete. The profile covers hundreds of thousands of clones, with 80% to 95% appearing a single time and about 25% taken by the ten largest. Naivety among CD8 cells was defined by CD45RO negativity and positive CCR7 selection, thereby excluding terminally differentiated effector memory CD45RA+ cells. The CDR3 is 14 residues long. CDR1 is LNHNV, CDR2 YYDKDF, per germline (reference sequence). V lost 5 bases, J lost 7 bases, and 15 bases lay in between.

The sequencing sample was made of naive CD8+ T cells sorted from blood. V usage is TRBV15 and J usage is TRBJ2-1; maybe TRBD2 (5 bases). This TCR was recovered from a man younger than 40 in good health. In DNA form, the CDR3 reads TGTGCCACCAGCGGTTCGAGGGCCGATAATGAGCAGTTCTTC. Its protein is CATSGSRADNEQFF.